The rows below give T cell receptor beta chains drawn from one sample of a study of CD8 T cells in ankylosing spondylitis. Each CDR3 protein is one row after TCRdb ran MiXCR on the 5' RACE reads. The repertoire holds approximately 520,000 distinct CDR3 sequences, with approximately 5.3% as singletons. Sequencing was carried out using blood, either unsorted or a sorted T cell fraction (not recorded which). The receptors originated from a male donor with ankylosing spondylitis. The CDR3 runs from the conserved cysteine through the conserved F or W. D genes are given only for firm matches. The size entry is marked missing in some rows and otherwise reads once, few, many or a size class.

cdr3_nt: TGCGCCAGCAGCCTTCACAGCGGTGAGCAGTTCTTC; cdr3_aa: CASSLHSGEQFF; clone_size: many; j_call: TRBJ2-1; d_call: -; v_call: TRBV5-1
cdr3_nt: TGTGCCAGCAGCTTACTGTCAACCTACGAGCAGTACTTC; cdr3_aa: CASSLLSTYEQYF; clone_size: -; j_call: TRBJ2-7; d_call: -; v_call: TRBV7-2
cdr3_nt: TGTGCCAGCAGTTTATTGGCGGCGACCTACGAGCAGTACTTC; cdr3_aa: CASSLLAATYEQYF; clone_size: few; j_call: TRBJ2-7; d_call: -; v_call: TRBV28
cdr3_nt: TGTGCCAGCTCATCACGGACAGGGACGGACTATGGCTACACCTTC; cdr3_aa: CASSSRTGTDYGYTF; clone_size: many; j_call: TRBJ1-2; d_call: TRBD1; v_call: TRBV18
cdr3_nt: TGTGCCACCAATAGAGGAGGACACGGTAACGTCAATGAGCAGTTCTTC; cdr3_aa: CATNRGGHGNVNEQFF; clone_size: -; j_call: TRBJ2-1; d_call: -; v_call: TRBV19
cdr3_nt: TGTGCCAGCAGCCAAGTTGCCGCCTCAAATTCACCCCTCCACTTT; cdr3_aa: CASSQVAASNSPLHF; clone_size: many; j_call: TRBJ1-6; d_call: -; v_call: TRBV4-2
cdr3_nt: TGTGCCAGCAGCTTAACCTGGGGGGCAGCGAGCGAGACCCAGTACTTC; cdr3_aa: CASSLTWGAASETQYF; clone_size: -; j_call: TRBJ2-5; d_call: -; v_call: TRBV11-2
cdr3_nt: TGCGCCAGCAGCCAGCTAGCGGGAGCCGGGTCCGGGGAGCTGTTTTTT; cdr3_aa: CASSQLAGAGSGELFF; clone_size: many; j_call: TRBJ2-2; d_call: TRBD2; v_call: TRBV4-3
cdr3_nt: TGCGCCAGCAGCTTACAGGGGGCGGCCTACAATGAGCAGTTCTTC; cdr3_aa: CASSLQGAAYNEQFF; clone_size: many; j_call: TRBJ2-1; d_call: TRBD1; v_call: TRBV5-1
cdr3_nt: TGTGCCAGCAGCCAAGAAACCGATGAGCAGTTCTTC; cdr3_aa: CASSQETDEQFF; clone_size: many; j_call: TRBJ2-1; d_call: -; v_call: TRBV4-2
cdr3_nt: TGCGCCAGCAGCTTGAGGCCAGGGGATGGCTACACCTTC; cdr3_aa: CASSLRPGDGYTF; clone_size: many; j_call: TRBJ1-2; d_call: -; v_call: TRBV5-1
cdr3_nt: TGTGCCAGCAGCGTTGCGGGATCGGAGTACACTGAAGCTTTCTTT; cdr3_aa: CASSVAGSEYTEAFF; clone_size: many; j_call: TRBJ1-1; d_call: -; v_call: TRBV9
cdr3_nt: TGTGCCAGCAGTTACGCTGGCAGGGTCACTTCACCCCTCCACTTT; cdr3_aa: CASSYAGRVTSPLHF; clone_size: many; j_call: TRBJ1-6; d_call: -; v_call: TRBV6-5
cdr3_nt: TGTGCCAGCTCACCCTCGGAAGGCTACACCTTC; cdr3_aa: CASSPSEGYTF; clone_size: many; j_call: TRBJ1-2; d_call: -; v_call: TRBV18
cdr3_nt: TGCGCCAGCAGCCAAGATCGTAGGGCAAGGGAGCAGTACTTC; cdr3_aa: CASSQDRRAREQYF; clone_size: many; j_call: TRBJ2-7; d_call: -; v_call: TRBV4-3
cdr3_nt: TGTGCCAGCAGCCTCGACCCGGGGACTACGCAGTATTTT; cdr3_aa: CASSLDPGTTQYF; clone_size: few; j_call: TRBJ2-3; d_call: -; v_call: TRBV6-2/TRBV6-3
cdr3_nt: TGTGCCACCAGAGGGACTAGCGGATACGAGCAGTACTTC; cdr3_aa: CATRGTSGYEQYF; clone_size: many; j_call: TRBJ2-7; d_call: TRBD2; v_call: TRBV15
cdr3_nt: TGTGCCAGCAGAGCCCCCGGGACAGGGGCCTACGAGCAGTACTTC; cdr3_aa: CASRAPGTGAYEQYF; clone_size: -; j_call: TRBJ2-7; d_call: TRBD1; v_call: TRBV28
cdr3_nt: TGCGCCAGCAGTTCGTCATTCCACCTGGACTCCTACGAGCAGTACTTC; cdr3_aa: CASSSSFHLDSYEQYF; clone_size: -; j_call: TRBJ2-7; d_call: -; v_call: TRBV5-1
cdr3_nt: TGCAGAGTTGGGCGGCTAGCGGGAGGAAGGAATGAGCAGTTCTTC; cdr3_aa: CRVGRLAGGRNEQFF; clone_size: many; j_call: TRBJ2-1; d_call: TRBD2; v_call: TRBV29-1
cdr3_nt: TGCGCCAGCAGCCCTCCGGGACTAGCGGGAGTAGGGGAGCTGTTTTTT; cdr3_aa: CASSPPGLAGVGELFF; clone_size: many; j_call: TRBJ2-2; d_call: TRBD2; v_call: TRBV5-1
cdr3_nt: TGTGCCACCCGGACTAGCGGGAGTGTCTACAATGAGCAGTTCTTC; cdr3_aa: CATRTSGSVYNEQFF; clone_size: -; j_call: TRBJ2-1; d_call: TRBD2; v_call: TRBV15
cdr3_nt: TGTGCCAGTAGTATACCGCGGAGCTCCTACAATGAGCAGTTCTTC; cdr3_aa: CASSIPRSSYNEQFF; clone_size: few; j_call: TRBJ2-1; d_call: -; v_call: TRBV19
cdr3_nt: TGTGCCAGCAGTATCCGAAGGACGGGAGCGGAGCAGTACTTC; cdr3_aa: CASSIRRTGAEQYF; clone_size: many; j_call: TRBJ2-7; d_call: -; v_call: TRBV27
cdr3_nt: TGTGCCAGCAGCTTATTTATTCGGACCCGTGATCCTAACGAGCAGTACTTC; cdr3_aa: CASSLFIRTRDPNEQYF; clone_size: -; j_call: TRBJ2-7; d_call: -; v_call: TRBV7-2
cdr3_nt: TGCGCCAGCAGCTTGCGCCGGACAGGGGCATTACCTCTCGAGCAGTACTTC; cdr3_aa: CASSLRRTGALPLEQYF; clone_size: many; j_call: TRBJ2-7; d_call: TRBD1; v_call: TRBV5-1
cdr3_nt: TGTGCCAGCCACAGCTCCGGAAACACCATATATTTT; cdr3_aa: CASHSSGNTIYF; clone_size: few; j_call: TRBJ1-3; d_call: -; v_call: TRBV6-5
cdr3_nt: TGTGTGGCGGCAGGGACCTATGGCTACACCTTC; cdr3_aa: CVAAGTYGYTF; clone_size: many; j_call: TRBJ1-2; d_call: -; v_call: TRBV6-5
cdr3_nt: TGTGCCAGCAGCTTAAGTGCAGGAGCGCGGGAGCAGTACTTC; cdr3_aa: CASSLSAGAREQYF; clone_size: many; j_call: TRBJ2-7; d_call: -; v_call: TRBV7-2
cdr3_nt: TGTGCCAGCAGCTTAGGACATGCCCGCTACGAGCAGTACTTC; cdr3_aa: CASSLGHARYEQYF; clone_size: -; j_call: TRBJ2-7; d_call: -; v_call: TRBV11-2
cdr3_nt: TGTGCCAGCAGTGAGGGGGGGCCGGGCTACACCTTC; cdr3_aa: CASSEGGPGYTF; clone_size: many; j_call: TRBJ1-2; d_call: -; v_call: TRBV25-1
cdr3_nt: TGTGCCAGCAGTCTGCAGGGGGCCGCCTACGAGCAGTACTTC; cdr3_aa: CASSLQGAAYEQYF; clone_size: many; j_call: TRBJ2-7; d_call: TRBD1; v_call: TRBV25-1